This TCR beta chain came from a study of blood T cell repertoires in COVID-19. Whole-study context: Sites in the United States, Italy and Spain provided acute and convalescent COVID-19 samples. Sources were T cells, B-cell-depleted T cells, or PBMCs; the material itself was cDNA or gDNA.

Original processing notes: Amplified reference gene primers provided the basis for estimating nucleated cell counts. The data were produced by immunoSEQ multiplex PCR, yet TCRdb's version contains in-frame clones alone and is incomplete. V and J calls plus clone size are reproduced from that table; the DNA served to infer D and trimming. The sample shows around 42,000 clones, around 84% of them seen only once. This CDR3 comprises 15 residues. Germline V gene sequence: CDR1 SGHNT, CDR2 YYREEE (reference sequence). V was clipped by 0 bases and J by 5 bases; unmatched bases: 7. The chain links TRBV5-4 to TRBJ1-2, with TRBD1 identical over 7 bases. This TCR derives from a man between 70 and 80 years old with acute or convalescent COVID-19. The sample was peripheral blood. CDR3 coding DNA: TGTGCCAGCAGCTTGGATCAGGGGGTAGAGTATGGCTACACCTTC. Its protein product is CASSLDQGVEYGYTF. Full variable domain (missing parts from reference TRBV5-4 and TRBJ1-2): ETGVTQSPTHLIKTRGQQVTLRCSSQSGHNTVSWYQQALGQGPQFIFQYYREEENGRGNFPPRFSGLQFPNYSSELNVNALELDDSALYLCASSLDQGVEYGYTFGSGTRLTVV.